This is a list of T cell receptor beta chains from one sample in a study of blood T cell repertoires in COVID-19. Data came from immunoSEQ multiplex PCR; TCRdb stores just in-frame clones and leaves some out. Among approximately 450,000 clones listed, about 89% were seen once. Specimen: peripheral blood. The source is a woman in her twenties or thirties with acute or convalescent COVID-19. The CDR3 runs from the conserved cysteine through the conserved F or W. Fields, in order: CDR3 protein, V gene, J gene.

CASSLQGTGVYEQYF	TRBV28	TRBJ2-7
CASSLWYTRTVQETQYF	TRBV5-6	TRBJ2-5
CASSPQGRGGVGELFF	TRBV4-1	TRBJ2-2
CASGVEGRGQPQHF	TRBV2	TRBJ1-5
CATYSTQGDTEAFF	TRBV10-2	TRBJ1-1
CASRSTEWNQPQHF	TRBV6-5	TRBJ1-5
CASSIARAGGKTEAFF	TRBV19	TRBJ1-1
CASSGDSITYEQYF	TRBV2	TRBJ2-7
CASSLRQAVSDYGYTF	TRBV4-1	TRBJ1-2
CASRARGEDEQYF	TRBV6-5	TRBJ2-7
CASSLGRGQPQHF	TRBV11-2	TRBJ1-5
CASSKQGRGNTIYF	TRBV25-1	TRBJ1-3
CASSSYSGGYEQYF	TRBV5-1	TRBJ2-7
CASSYSTAGVGGYTF	TRBV6-2/TRBV6-3	TRBJ1-2
CASSPRIRRGLAKNIQYF	TRBV7-9	TRBJ2-4
CASSSLTSGGADEQFF	TRBV7-9	TRBJ2-1